This T cell receptor (beta chain) originates from a study of blood T cell repertoires in COVID-19. Germline V gene data show CDR1 as SGHTA and CDR2 as FQGNSA. This CDR3 has 16 residues. Unmatched junction bases numbered 11, after V lost 6 bases and J lost 2 bases. Repertoires were generated with immunoSEQ multiplex PCR, while TCRdb's copy carries only in-frame clones and drops some. This table has some 220,000 clones, around four fifths appearing once. This rearrangement joins TRBV7-2 to TRBJ2-7; TRBD1 matches 9 bases. The sequenced sample was peripheral blood. The TCR comes from a man aged 45-65 years with acute or convalescent COVID-19. CDR3 residues: CASRQTGQGFPYEQYF. The CDR3 nucleotides read TGTGCCAGCAGACAAACGGGACAGGGTTTCCCCTACGAGCAGTACTTC.